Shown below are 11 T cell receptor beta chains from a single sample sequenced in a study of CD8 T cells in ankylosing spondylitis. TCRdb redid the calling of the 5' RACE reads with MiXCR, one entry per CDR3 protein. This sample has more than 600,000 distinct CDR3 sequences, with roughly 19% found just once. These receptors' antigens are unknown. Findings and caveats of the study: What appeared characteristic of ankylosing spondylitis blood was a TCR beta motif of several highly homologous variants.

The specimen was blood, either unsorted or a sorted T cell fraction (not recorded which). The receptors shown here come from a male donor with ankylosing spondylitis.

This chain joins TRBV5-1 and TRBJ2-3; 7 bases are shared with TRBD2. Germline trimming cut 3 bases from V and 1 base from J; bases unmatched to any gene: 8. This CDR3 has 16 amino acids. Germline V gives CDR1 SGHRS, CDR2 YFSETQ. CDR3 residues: CASSSRSSGGTDTQYF. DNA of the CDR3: TGCGCCAGCAGCTCTCGTTCTAGCGGAGGCACAGATACGCAGTATTTT.

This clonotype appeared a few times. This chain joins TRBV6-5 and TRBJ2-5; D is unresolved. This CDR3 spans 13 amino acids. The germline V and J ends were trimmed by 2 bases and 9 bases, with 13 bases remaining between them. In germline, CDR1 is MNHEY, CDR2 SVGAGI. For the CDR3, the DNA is TGTGCCAGCAGTTACGGGTCGCGGCAGGCCCAGTACTTC. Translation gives CASSYGSRQAQYF.

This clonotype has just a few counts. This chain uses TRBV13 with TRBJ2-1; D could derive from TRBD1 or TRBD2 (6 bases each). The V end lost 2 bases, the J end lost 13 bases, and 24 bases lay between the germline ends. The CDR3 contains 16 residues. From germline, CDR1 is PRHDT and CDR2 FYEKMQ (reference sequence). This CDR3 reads CASSLSKTRGGYRQFF. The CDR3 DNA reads TGTGCCAGCAGCTTATCAAAGACTAGAGGGGGGTATCGCCAGTTCTTC.

The CDR3 is CASSRGGGLFEDTQYF. The CDR3 DNA follows: TGTGCCAGCAGCCGTGGAGGGGGGTTGTTTGAGGATACGCAGTATTTT. V gene TRBV5-6 combines with J gene TRBJ2-3; perhaps D is TRBD1 or TRBD2 (6 bases each). Per germline, CDR1 SGHDT and CDR2 YYEEEE. The CDR3 extends over 16 amino acids. The V end lost 4 bases, the J end lost 6 bases, and 21 bases lay between the germline ends.

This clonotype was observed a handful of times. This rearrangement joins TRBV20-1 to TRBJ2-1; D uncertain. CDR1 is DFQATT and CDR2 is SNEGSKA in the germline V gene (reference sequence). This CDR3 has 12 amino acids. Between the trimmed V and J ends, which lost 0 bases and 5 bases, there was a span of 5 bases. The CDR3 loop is CSARESDNEQFF. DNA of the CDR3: TGCAGTGCTAGAGAGTCAGACAATGAGCAGTTCTTC.

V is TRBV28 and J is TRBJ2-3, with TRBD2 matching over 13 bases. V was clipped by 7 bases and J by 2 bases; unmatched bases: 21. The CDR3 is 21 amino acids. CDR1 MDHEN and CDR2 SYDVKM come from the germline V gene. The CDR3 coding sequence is TGTGCCAGCACCTCCCCCTGGACTAGCGGGGGACTTATTTCCTACACAGATACGCAGTATTTT. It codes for CASTSPWTSGGLISYTDTQYF.

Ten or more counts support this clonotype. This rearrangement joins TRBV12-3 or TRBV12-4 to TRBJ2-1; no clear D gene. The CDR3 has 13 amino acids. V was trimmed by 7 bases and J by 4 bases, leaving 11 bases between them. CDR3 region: CASTPSAYNEQFF. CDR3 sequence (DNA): TGTGCCAGCACCCCCAGTGCATACAATGAGCAGTTCTTC.

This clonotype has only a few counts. CDR3 residues: CSAPNSAGGPDTQYF. As DNA, the CDR3 is TGCAGTGCTCCTAACTCAGCGGGGGGGCCAGATACGCAGTATTTT. V is TRBV20-1 and J is TRBJ2-3, with 10 nucleotides matching TRBD2. J gave up 4 bases and V 5 bases, and 9 bases lay outside the gene matches. Germline values: CDR1 DFQATT, CDR2 SNEGSKA (reference sequence). The CDR3 sequence is 15 residues long.

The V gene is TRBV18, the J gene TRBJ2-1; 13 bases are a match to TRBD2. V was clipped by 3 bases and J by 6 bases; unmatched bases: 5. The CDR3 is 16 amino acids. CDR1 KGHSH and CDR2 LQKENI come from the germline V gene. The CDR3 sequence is CASSPGLAGVLNEQFF. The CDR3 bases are TGTGCCAGCTCACCCGGACTAGCGGGAGTTCTCAATGAGCAGTTCTTC.

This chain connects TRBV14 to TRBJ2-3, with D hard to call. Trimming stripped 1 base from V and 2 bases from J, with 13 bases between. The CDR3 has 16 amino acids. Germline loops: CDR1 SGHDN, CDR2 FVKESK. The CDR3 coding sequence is TGTGCCAGCAGCCAAGGATTATGGCGGATCACAGATACGCAGTATTTT. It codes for CASSQGLWRITDTQYF.

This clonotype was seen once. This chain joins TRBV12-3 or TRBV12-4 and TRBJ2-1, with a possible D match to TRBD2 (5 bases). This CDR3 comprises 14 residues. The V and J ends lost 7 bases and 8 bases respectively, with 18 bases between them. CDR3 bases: TGTGCCAGCAAACCTTCCACTAGTCGCGATGAGCAGTTCTTC. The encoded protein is CASKPSTSRDEQFF.